The table lists the clone carrying this TCR beta chain with many counts. Antigen unknown. These data belong to a study of regulatory T cells in long-lasting Graves disease. Overall study results and limits: Persistent cases favored TRBV28, TRBJ1-2 and TRBJ2-5.

To make TCR beta libraries, researchers used iRepertoire HTBI primers and Arm-PCR of CDR3 regions. In the original analysis: Across samples, 60 or so TRBV and 13 to 15 TRBJ segments were found. TCRdb used MiXCR to reprocess the multiplex PCR reads, holding one entry per CDR3 protein. Clone size and V and J calls follow TCRdb, not the original study. The sample consists of 400,000 to 550,000 distinct CDR3 sequences, approximately 16% of them appearing once. Noted time point: newly diagnosed GD, antithyroid drugs for less than 3 months. PBMC-derived RNA was used for the TCR library. Graves' disease was diagnosed by American Thyroid Association guidelines. The V gene's germline CDR1 is DFQATT and CDR2 SNEGSKA (reference sequence). J lost 3 bases, V lost 5 bases, and 4 bases had no gene match. The CDR3 loop spans 13 amino acids. The sample was also linked to a second study, of T cells in Graves' hyperthyroidism and ophthalmopathy.

Sequencing was performed on peripheral blood mononuclear cells (PBMCs), taken at new diagnosis, from a patient treated with antithyroid drugs. The rearrangement joins TRBV20-1 to TRBJ2-1; TRBD1 matches at 7 bases. The receptor comes from a woman younger than 30 with Graves disease. The CDR3 loop reads CSAYDRDYNEQFF. The CDR3 DNA reads as TGCAGTGCTTATGACAGGGACTACAATGAGCAGTTCTTC.